The clone carrying this T cell receptor (beta chain) is large within its sample. Generated by immunoSEQ multiplex PCR, the TCRdb table keeps only in-frame clones and is missing some. The table has roughly 120,000 clones, more than 65% seen once. This entry is derived from a study of radiotherapy plus CTLA-4 blockade in lung cancer. For the study at large: Overall, 15% to 20% of patients showed an objective response, while 31% attained disease control.

The V segment lost 3 bases and the J segment 3 bases; nucleotides outside the gene matches: 2. Germline lookup yields CDR1 MGHRA and CDR2 YSYEKL. The CDR3 runs 15 residues. The V and J genes are TRBV4-1 and TRBJ2-7; TRBD2 aligns across 13 bases. This receptor was identified in a human donor with non-small cell lung cancer that progressed on radiotherapy plus ipilimumab. Some clones in this sample may be carry-over from other donors' samples. The sequencing used peripheral blood, collected from a patient treated with radiotherapy plus ipilimumab. The CDR3 region has the DNA TGCGCCAGCAGCCAGGGACTAGCGGGGAACTACGAGCAGTACTTC. Translating gives CASSQGLAGNYEQYF.